Each of the 19 T cell receptor beta chains below was sequenced from the same sample in a study of blood T cell repertoires in COVID-19. Assay: immunoSEQ multiplex PCR; the TCRdb copy retains only in-frame clones and omits some. The sample includes tens of thousands of clones, over 65% of them seen just once. Sequenced input: peripheral blood. The source is a man older than 75 with active or convalescent COVID-19.

J is TRBJ1-1 and V is TRBV6-2 or TRBV6-3; 10 bases align to TRBD1. The trim removed 4 bases at V and 7 bases at J, leaving 9 bases unmatched. Germline V gene data show CDR1 as MNHEY and CDR2 as SVGEGT. CDR3 length equals 15 residues. Here the CDR3 DNA reads TGTGCCAGCAGTTCCCCGGGACAGGGGAAGGTTGAAGCTTTCTTT. This codes for CASSSPGQGKVEAFF.

V usage is TRBV28 and J usage is TRBJ1-2, with D maybe TRBD1 (6 bases). The CDR3 extends over 14 amino acids. Trimming shortened V by 5 bases and J by 7 bases, and 17 bases separated the two germline ends. Germline V gene sequence: CDR1 MDHEN, CDR2 SYDVKM. The CDR3 loop reads CASSPQGSGGGYTF. CDR3 sequence (DNA): TGTGCCAGCAGTCCACAGGGCTCAGGTGGTGGCTACACCTTC.

The J gene is TRBJ1-5, the V gene TRBV2; 8 nucleotides align to TRBD1. V trimming: 4 bases; J trimming: 4 bases; junction bases outside the gene matches: 0. The CDR3 extends over 13 amino acids. Germline loops: CDR1 SNHLY, CDR2 FYNNEI. CDR3: CASSGTGNQPQHF. DNA for the CDR3: TGTGCCAGCAGTGGGACAGGGAATCAGCCCCAGCATTTT.

The chain couples TRBV19 to TRBJ1-1; 9 bases line up with TRBD1. The CDR3 consists of 16 residues. Trimming cost V 0 bases and J 2 bases; bases outside gene matches: 4. Germline CDR1 LNHDA, CDR2 SQIVND (reference sequence). The CDR3 DNA reads as TGTGCCAGTAGTATAGACCGGGACAGGGTTAACACTGAAGCTTTCTTT. Residues: CASSIDRDRVNTEAFF.

This clone was seen just once. This chain joins TRBV5-4 and TRBJ2-3; 9 bases align to TRBD2. Unmatched junction bases numbered 6, after V lost 3 bases and J lost 1 base. The CDR3 loop spans 16 amino acids. CDR1 and CDR2 from the germline V gene are SGHNT and YYREEE (reference sequence). This CDR3 is CASSSTRTSGTDTQYF. The DNA for the CDR3 is TGTGCCAGCAGCTCTACCCGGACTAGCGGCACAGATACGCAGTATTTT.

The rearrangement links TRBV14 to TRBJ2-5; 8 nucleotides line up with TRBD1. The germline CDR1 and CDR2 sequences are SGHDN and FVKESK. V gave up 5 bases and J gave up 2 bases; unmatched junction bases: 7. The CDR3 has 15 amino acids. The CDR3 DNA reads as TGTGCCAGCAGCGACAACAGGGGGTGGCAAGAGACCCAGTACTTC. This sequence encodes CASSDNRGWQETQYF. Based on the CDR3 plus reference TRBV14 and TRBJ2-5, the full variable domain is EAGVTQFPSHSVIEKGQTVTLRCDPISGHDNLYWYRRVMGKEIKFLLHFVKESKQDESGMPNNRFLAERTGGTYSTLKVQPAELEDSGVYFCASSDNRGWQETQYFGPGTRLLVL.

In this sample, this clone turned up a few times. The chain recombines TRBV27 with TRBJ2-7; 10 bases align to TRBD1. V lost 6 bases and J lost 2; bases outside the gene matches: 4. There are 14 residues in the CDR3. The germline V gene has CDR1 MNHEY and CDR2 SMNVEV (reference sequence). CDR3 sequence reads: CASRGQGSAYEQYF. In nucleotides, the CDR3 is TGTGCCAGCAGGGGACAGGGGTCAGCCTACGAGCAGTACTTC.

This chain connects TRBV28 to TRBJ2-1; 11 bases are a match to TRBD2. The V gene end was trimmed by 6 bases and the J gene end by 7 bases; junction bases not matched to a gene: 5. This CDR3 has 14 residues. CDR1 is MDHEN, CDR2 SYDVKM, per germline. The CDR3 coding sequence is TGTGCCAGCAGCCAAACTAGCGGGAGAAATGAGCAGTTCTTC. Translating gives CASSQTSGRNEQFF.

The gene calls are TRBV3-1 (or the pseudogene TRBV3-2) and TRBJ2-1, with 7 bases lining up with TRBD2. CDR1 and CDR2 (germline): LGHDT, YNNKEL (reference sequence). The CDR3 runs to 17 residues. V lost 0 bases to trimming and J lost 8 bases; unmatched junction nucleotides: 13. Written as DNA, the CDR3 is TGTGCCAGCAGCCAAGATAGAGGGATCGGGGGGTGGGATGAGCAGTTCTTC. It specifies CASSQDRGIGGWDEQFF.

This clone was counted only a few times. The CDR3 loop reads CASSVGGGMNTEAFF. In DNA, the CDR3 is TGTGCCAGCAGCGTAGGAGGCGGGATGAACACTGAAGCTTTCTTT. The chain employs TRBV9 and TRBJ1-1, with D hard to call. Trimming cost V 0 bases and J 0 bases, with 9 bases left between them. This CDR3 has 15 amino acids. The germline CDR1 and CDR2 sequences are SGDLS and YYNGEE.

This clone was picked up a small number of times. The chain uses TRBV5-5 and TRBJ2-2, with 7 bases that match TRBD2. CDR3 length: 16 residues. Germline-derived CDR1 and CDR2 are SGHKS and YYEKEE (reference sequence). J was trimmed by 5 bases and V by 2 bases; bases with no gene match: 9. The CDR3 sequence: CASSFPGLPQTGELFF. Here the CDR3 DNA reads TGTGCCAGCAGCTTTCCGGGACTACCGCAAACCGGGGAGCTGTTTTTT.

The chain recombines TRBV5-4 with TRBJ2-3, with D perhaps matching TRBD1 (6 bases). The ends were cut back, 4 bases at V and 2 bases at J, with 14 bases in the middle. The germline V gene has CDR1 SGHNT and CDR2 YYREEE (reference sequence). The CDR3 is 15 amino acids. CDR3 residues: CASSTGTLSTDTQYF. For the CDR3, the DNA is TGTGCCAGCAGCACCGGGACACTTTCCACAGATACGCAGTATTTT.

The chain uses TRBV6-2 or TRBV6-3 and TRBJ2-3, with 10 bases aligning to TRBD2. This CDR3 has 16 residues. Germline CDR1 MNHEY, CDR2 SVGEGT. V dropped 5 bases and J dropped 3; count of bases not matched to a gene: 8. CDR3 coding DNA: TGTGCCAGCAGTACGGAGCGGGAGGGCTTTACAGATACGCAGTATTTT. Encoded protein: CASSTEREGFTDTQYF.

The V call is TRBV19, the J call TRBJ1-1; TRBD1 is a possible D gene (6 bases). The ends were cut back, 7 bases at V and 4 bases at J, with 22 bases in the middle. This CDR3 is built from 16 residues. Germline V gene sequence: CDR1 LNHDA, CDR2 SQIVND (reference sequence). CDR3 sequence: CASTRGTGKTATEAFF. CDR3 nucleotides: TGTGCCAGTACGAGGGGTACAGGGAAGACCGCCACTGAAGCTTTCTTT.

The chain combines TRBV7-3 with TRBJ1-6; 8 nucleotides line up with TRBD1. Germline V lookup: CDR1 SGHTA, CDR2 FQGTGA. This CDR3 is built from 15 residues. Trimming took 1 base from V and 7 from J; bases not matched to a gene: 3. CDR3 nucleotide sequence: TGTGCCAGCAGCTTAAACCGGGACAGGAATTCACCCCTCCACTTT. Translating it yields CASSLNRDRNSPLHF.

The chain couples TRBV25-1 to TRBJ2-2; 7 bases agree with TRBD1. This CDR3 spans 16 amino acids. V gave up 5 bases and J gave up 3 bases; unmatched junction bases: 9. Germline values: CDR1 MGHDK, CDR2 SYGVNS. The CDR3 nucleotides read TGTGCCAGCAGTCGTAACAGGGGTGGCGACACCGGGGAGCTGTTTTTT. This encodes CASSRNRGGDTGELFF.

This clone has more than one count but fewer than ten. The chain combines TRBV19 with TRBJ2-1; 10 bases are a match to TRBD1. The V gene end was trimmed by 7 bases and the J gene end by 4 bases; junction bases not matched to a gene: 7. This CDR3 is 15 amino acids long. Per the germline V gene, CDR1 is LNHDA and CDR2 is SQIVND (reference sequence). CDR3 sequence (DNA): TGTGCCAGTACCTACGGGACAGGGGTATACAATGAGCAGTTCTTC. This gives the protein CASTYGTGVYNEQFF. Full variable domain (missing parts from reference TRBV19 and TRBJ2-1): DGGITQSPKYLFRKEGQNVTLSCEQNLNHDAMYWYRQDPGQGLRLIYYSQIVNDFQKGDIAEGYSVSREKKESFPLTVTSAQKNPTAFYLCASTYGTGVYNEQFFGPGTRLTVL.

The J gene is TRBJ2-1, the V gene TRBV12-5; 9 bases align to TRBD2. Germline-derived CDR1 and CDR2 are LGHNT and FRNRAP. Unmatched junction bases numbered 7, after V lost 8 bases and J lost 5 bases. The CDR3 runs 14 residues. The CDR3 region has the DNA TGTGCTAGTCTCCGCGGGGGGGCCGACAATGAGCAGTTCTTC. Translation: CASLRGGADNEQFF.

The chain combines TRBV4-1 with TRBJ2-1, with 7 bases identical to TRBD2. The CDR3 length is 16 residues. V lost 4 bases to trimming and J lost 7 bases; unmatched junction nucleotides: 13. Germline V gene lookup returns CDR1 MGHRA and CDR2 YSYEKL. CDR3 sequence reads: CASSPPKREDRNEQFF. The CDR3 region has the DNA TGCGCCAGCAGCCCACCTAAACGGGAGGATAGGAATGAGCAGTTCTTC.